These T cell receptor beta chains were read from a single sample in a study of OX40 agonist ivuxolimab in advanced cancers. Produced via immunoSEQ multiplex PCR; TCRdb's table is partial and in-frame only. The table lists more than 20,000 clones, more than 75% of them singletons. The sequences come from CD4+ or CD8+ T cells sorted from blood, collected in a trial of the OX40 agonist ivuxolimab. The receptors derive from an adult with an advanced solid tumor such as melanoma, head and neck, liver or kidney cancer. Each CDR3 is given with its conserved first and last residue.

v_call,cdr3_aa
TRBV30,CAWSVWGPNENSPLHF
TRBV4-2,CASSQDLAGAPSYEQYF
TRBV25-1,CASGTGGGDEKLFF
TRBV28,CASSRGTSGSYEQYF
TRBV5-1,CASSLVGGRGIYNEQFF
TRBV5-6,CASSFWGASYEQYF
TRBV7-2,CASSPRLQMGAEAFF
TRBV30,CASLSLAGVGDTQYF
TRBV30,CAWSVDTQLSYEQYF
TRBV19,CASQRDTLYEQYF
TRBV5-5,CASSLVAGVTEAFF
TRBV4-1,CASSQVLAGSYNEQFF
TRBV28,CASSLRRDNEQFF
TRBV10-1,CASGPDTSTDTQYF
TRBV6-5,CASSYNDLGVGEQFF
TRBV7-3,CASSLNFISWGTDTQYF
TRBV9,CASSVDSRGRTEAFF
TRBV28,CASSLWGSSGANVLTF
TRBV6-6,CASSYPRKGTYEQYF
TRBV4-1,CASSLNRGNQPQHF
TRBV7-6,CASSGQGAREQFF
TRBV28,CASSFRGTYEQCF
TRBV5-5,CASSLETGELFF
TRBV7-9,CASSSWDRDEQYF
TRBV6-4,CASSQDADGELFF
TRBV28,CASSFWGDNYGYTF
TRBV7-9,CASIDRGVSYTDTQYF
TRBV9,CASSVTFGDTVNTGELFF
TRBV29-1,CSVGLAGLYEQYF
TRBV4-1,CASSTGTDGYEQYF
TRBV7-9,CASSLLDEQYF
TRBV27,CASSRLFSTGTMGYTF
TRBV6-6,CASSSKGGQALGYTF
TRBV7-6,CASSWDIGSYEQYF
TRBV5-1,CASSLGNEAFF
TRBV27,CASSLLGGRGDEQYF